This TCR beta chain was profiled in a study of blood T cell repertoires in COVID-19. Measured with immunoSEQ multiplex PCR; TCRdb has only the in-frame clones, and not every one. The sample records about 40,000 clones, about 90% being singletons. This TCR was recovered from a woman over 75 with acute or convalescent COVID-19. Sequenced material: peripheral blood.

In DNA, the CDR3 is TGTGCCAGCAGCCCGATCCGGGGACAGGGAGGATACAATGAGCAGTTCTTC. The encoded protein is CASSPIRGQGGYNEQFF. The chain carries TRBV7-9 and TRBJ2-1; TRBD1 aligns across 9 bases. The trim removed 5 bases at V and 4 bases at J, leaving 12 bases unmatched. The V gene's germline CDR1 is SEHNR and CDR2 FQNEAQ (reference sequence). The CDR3 loop spans 17 amino acids.